Listed below are T cell receptor beta chains from one sample, sequenced in a study of tumor and adjacent non-tumor tissue in lung cancer. TCRdb fed the multiplex PCR reads into MiXCR, producing one record per CDR3 protein. The sample holds 80,000 to 100,000 distinct CDR3 sequences, 80% seen once. The sequenced sample consisted of distant non-tumor lung tissue. The source is a man aged 60 to 69 with small cell lung cancer. Both conserved end residues are part of each CDR3. Fields, in order: V gene, J gene, clone size, D gene, CDR3 protein, CDR3 DNA. The D gene is left open where the match is weak. Only some rows state a clone size, as once, few, many or a class for expanded clones.

>TRBV6-2/TRBV6-3|TRBJ2-3|NA|NA
CVSSSWTDTQYF
TGTGTCAGCAGTTCGTGGACGGACACGCAGTATTTT
>TRBV20-1|TRBJ1-3|NA|TRBD1
CSASRRTGLVGNIIYF
TGCAGTGCTAGTAGAAGGACAGGGCTCGTTGGAAACATCATATATTTT
>TRBV11-2|TRBJ1-3|NA|NA
CANSFLGNTIYF
TGTGCCAACAGCTTTTTGGGAAACACCATATATTTT
>TRBV7-3|TRBJ2-2|NA|NA
CASSLGRDGAGELFF
TGTGCCAGCAGCCTTGGAAGGGATGGGGCCGGGGAGCTGTTTTTT
>TRBV12-3/TRBV12-4|TRBJ2-2|NA|NA
CAKSLTSTGELFF
TGTGCCAAGAGTTTGACTAGCACCGGGGAGCTGTTTTTT
>TRBV11-1|TRBJ2-1|NA|NA
CVSSSESRTNGSGNEQFF
TGTGTCAGCAGCTCAGAATCGAGGACTAACGGGAGTGGTAATGAGCAATTCTTC
>TRBV5-4|TRBJ2-5|NA|TRBD2
CASIWAARSGMQETQYF
TGTGCCAGCATCTGGGCCGCGCGAAGCGGGATGCAAGAGACCCAATACTTC
>TRBV6-5|TRBJ2-7|NA|NA
CVSSPRENYEQYF
TGTGTCAGCAGTCCGAGAGAAAATTACGAGCAGTACTTC
>TRBV6-1|TRBJ2-7|NA|TRBD1
CTSSGQASSSYEQYF
TGTACCAGCAGTGGACAGGCCTCCAGCTCCTACGAGCAGTACTTC
>TRBV6-6|TRBJ1-3|NA|NA
CASSPGVSSGNTIYF
TGTGCCAGCAGCCCCGGGGTATCTTCTGGAAACACCATATATTTC
>TRBV29-1|TRBJ2-1|NA|TRBD1
CSAQGGTGGSKQSF
TGCAGCGCCCAAGGGGGTACAGGGGGCAGTAAGCAGTCCTTC
>TRBV12-3/TRBV12-4|TRBJ1-3|NA|NA
CASSLDEGITGNTIYF
TGTGCCAGCAGTTTGGACGAGGGAATCACTGGAAACACCATATATTTT
>TRBV4-2|TRBJ2-5|NA|NA
CASSQGDTGKGQETQYF
TGTGCCAGCAGCCAAGGAGATACCGGGAAGGGGCAAGAGACCCAGTACTTC
>TRBV19|TRBJ1-2|few|TRBD1
CASSMGQVGYGYTF
TGTGCCAGTAGTATGGGACAGGTCGGCTATGGCTACACCTTC
>TRBV29-1|TRBJ1-2|NA|NA
CSVEDRSGLQRGYTF
TGCAGCGTCGAAGATAGATCGGGATTACAGCGCGGCTACACCTTC
>TRBV6-5|TRBJ1-1|many|NA
CASSPDRRTEAFF
TGTGCCAGCAGCCCAGACAGGCGCACTGAAGCTTTCTTT
>TRBV6-1|TRBJ2-3|NA|TRBD1
CANSDRGDVDTQYF
TGTGCCAACAGTGACAGGGGGGATGTGGATACGCAATATTTT